This TCR beta chain came from a study of blood T cell repertoires in COVID-19 (dated by TCRdb to about 2020). Background for the entire study: Samples from collaborators originated in the United States, Italy and Spain and spanned both the acute and convalescent phases of COVID-19. Samples were obtained from the ongoing ImmuneRACE study (first 160 participants) and from over 1,000 subjects provided by 6 global collaborators. Sample metadata almost always included a de-identified subject ID, COVID-19 status, age in years and sex. Where available, HLA class I and class II types were taken from metadata supplied by the sample provider and were not determined by assay-based typing. Deeply sampled blood TCRbeta repertoires from subjects exposed to, actively infected with, or recovered from COVID-19 were included in the dataset. A freely available public database, intended as a resource for researchers studying the immune response to SARS-CoV-2, is where the repertoires were released. The prospective study material was composed of cDNA or gDNA derived from T cells, B-cell-depleted T cells, or PBMCs.

Comments on this clone: The antigen it recognizes is unknown. The input lacks base qualities; no much larger clone sits a single base away.

Each collaborating institution followed its own protocols to collect whole blood in K2EDTA tubes. For TCRbeta analysis, collaborator samples were shipped as frozen whole blood, as isolated PBMCs, or as DNA extracted from either sample type. Beyond this particular receptor, the publication reports: How much clinical and demographic metadata was included differed by source and by participant, and the metadata was provided uncurated.

Trimming costs V 0 bases and J 0 bases, and their ends lie 21 bases apart. The germline V gene provides CDR1 SGHAT and CDR2 FQNNGV. Including cysteine and phenylalanine, the CDR3 has 20 amino acids. Just CDR3 DNA is preserved here, 60 bases in frame from base 1. TCRbeta CDR3 regions were amplified from genomic DNA using the immunoSEQ Assay, a bias-controlled multiplex PCR. For the original study's pipeline: Nucleated cell counts per sample were estimated from amplification of reference gene primers within the assay. Sequence reads were collapsed and filtered to measure the absolute abundance of every unique TCRbeta CDR3 rearrangement. Productive Simpson clonality was computed per sample as the square root of Simpson's diversity index over productive rearrangements. TCRdb carries this immuneACCESS record with in-frame sequences only. Its versions omit some clonotypes, under half of them owing to an unresolved V gene in the studies checked, with the rest unexplained. V and J calls and clone size come straight from that table; D and trimming were deduced from the DNA. A total of around 11,000 clones appear in this sample, around nine tenths of them only once. About 26% of the sample is in the top ten clones.

This TCR came from a man aged 30-40 years with active or convalescent COVID-19. Sequencing was performed on peripheral blood. The V and J segments used are TRBV11-2 and TRBJ2-4, and the D gene may be TRBD1, 5 bases matching. The bases are TGTGCCAGCAGCTTAGATCCAACGTGGACACAGTACAAAGCCAAAAACATTCAGTACTTC. Translated, it reads CASSLDPTWTQYKAKNIQYF.